These 3 T cell receptor beta chains were sequenced from one sample in a study of blood T cell repertoires in COVID-19. The assay was immunoSEQ multiplex PCR, and TCRdb's table has in-frame clones only and misses some. The repertoire includes about 180,000 clones, roughly 80% of them detected once, and roughly 7.1% sits in the top ten. The sample consisted of peripheral blood. The receptors originated from a human donor in a cohort sampled during active COVID-19.

The rearrangement joins TRBV25-1 to TRBJ2-7; TRBD2 is a possible D gene (7 bases). Trimming took off 5 bases at V and 3 bases at J, with 11 bases between the two ends. Germline values: CDR1 MGHDK, CDR2 SYGVNS. This CDR3 contains 13 residues. CDR3 region: CASSLRGLYEQYF. CDR3 coding DNA: TGTGCCAGCAGTTTGCGGGGGCTCTACGAGCAGTACTTC.

The rearrangement uses TRBV5-1 and TRBJ2-5; 9 nucleotides agree with TRBD2. The CDR3 extends over 15 amino acids. Germline trimming cut 0 bases from V and 5 bases from J; bases unmatched to any gene: 5. Looked up from germline, CDR1 is SGHRS and CDR2 is YFSETQ. CDR3 sequence reads: CASSLELAGLETQYF. As DNA, the CDR3 is TGCGCCAGCAGCTTGGAGCTAGCGGGATTGGAGACCCAGTACTTC. Based on the CDR3 plus reference TRBV5-1 and TRBJ2-5, the full variable domain is KAGVTQTPRYLIKTRGQQVTLSCSPISGHRSVSWYQQTPGQGLQFLFEYFSETQRNKGNFPGRFSGRQFSNSRSEMNVSTLELGDSALYLCASSLELAGLETQYFGPGTRLLVL.

The genes are TRBV5-1 and TRBJ2-5; D may be TRBD1 (5 bases). CDR1 and CDR2 (germline): SGHRS, YFSETQ. V shed 2 bases and J shed 4 bases, with 15 bases lying between them. The CDR3 covers 15 residues. CDR3 sequence reads: CASSFRDRVRETQYF. As DNA, the CDR3 is TGCGCCAGCAGCTTCAGGGATCGGGTACGAGAGACCCAGTACTTC.